This T cell receptor beta chain was sequenced for a study of graft-versus-host responses after intestinal transplantation. The overall study: Recipients uniformly received anti-thymocyte globulin induction, followed by tacrolimus and steroids for roughly three years.

Findings and caveats of the study: Declines in HvG clones occurring early post-transplant were associated with peak circulating GvH clone levels.

TCRdb's table, derived via immunoSEQ multiplex PCR, lists solely in-frame clones and lacks some. In the table there are roughly 120,000 clones, 90% of which are singletons. In the case of this clone: Its target is unknown.

This CDR3 has 14 amino acids. Germline V CDR1 and CDR2: KGHSH, LQKENI. J lost 3 bases, V lost 3 bases, and 1 base had no gene match. This TCR was sampled from a human donor who received an intestinal transplant. Source: unstimulated CD4+ T cells sorted from spleen or lymph node cells, taken before intestinal transplant. This chain links TRBV18 with TRBJ1-1; 10 bases are shared with TRBD1. CDR3 DNA sequence: TGTGCCAGCTCACCGGACAGGGGGTACACTGAAGCTTTCTTT. It translates to CASSPDRGYTEAFF.